The 8 T cell receptor beta chains listed next were all sequenced from one sample in a study of T cell responses to AZD1222 COVID-19 vaccine. Some clones are missing from TCRdb's copy, which holds only in-frame ones; the method was immunoSEQ multiplex PCR. This sample's table reports about 140,000 clones. Sequencing was carried out using peripheral blood. The receptors stem from an adult in good health.

CDR3 sequence (DNA): TGTGCCAGCAGCGACCCAATGGACTACAATGAGCAGTTCTTC. It specifies CASSDPMDYNEQFF. The chain combines TRBV6-6 with TRBJ2-1; D is unclear. Germline CDR1 MNHNY, CDR2 SVGAGI (reference sequence). The CDR3 runs 14 residues. V lost 6 bases to trimming and J lost 3 bases, with 12 bases between them.

This chain links TRBV11-1 with TRBJ1-2; tentative D call: TRBD1 (6 bases). Per the germline V gene, CDR1 is SGHAT and CDR2 is FQDESV (reference sequence). The ends were cut back, 2 bases at V and 8 bases at J, with 12 bases in the middle. This CDR3 is built from 13 residues. The DNA for the CDR3 is TGTGCCAGCAGCTTAAGACAGGTGGGCGGCTACACCTTC. Its translation is CASSLRQVGGYTF.

The J gene is TRBJ2-5, the V gene TRBV7-3; no clear D. The V end lost 4 bases, the J end lost 1 base, and 1 base lay between the germline ends. CDR1 and CDR2 (germline): SGHTA, FQGTGA. This CDR3 is built from 11 residues. In DNA form, the CDR3 reads TGTGCCAGCAGCTCCCAAGAGACCCAGTACTTC. It encodes CASSSQETQYF.

The gene calls are TRBV4-1 and TRBJ1-1, with 8 bases identical to TRBD1. The V segment lost 4 bases and the J segment 7 bases; nucleotides outside the gene matches: 14. Germline CDR1 and CDR2: MGHRA and YSYEKL. This CDR3 spans 16 amino acids. Written as DNA, the CDR3 is TGCGCCAGCAGCCCGAGACCCCCAGGGGGCTACGTTGAAGCTTTCTTT. Amino acid sequence: CASSPRPPGGYVEAFF.

The chain uses TRBV11-3 and TRBJ2-2; D uncertain. Germline values: CDR1 SGHNT, CDR2 YENEEA. CDR3 length: 13 residues. The ends were cut back, 5 bases at V and 6 bases at J, with 10 bases in the middle. CDR3 loop: CASSQLTSGELFF. Here the CDR3 DNA reads TGTGCCAGCAGCCAACTAACGTCCGGGGAGCTGTTTTTT.

J is TRBJ1-2 and V is TRBV18, with 7 positions matching TRBD1. This CDR3 is built from 17 residues. V dropped 6 bases and J dropped 0; count of bases not matched to a gene: 13. Germline loops: CDR1 KGHSH, CDR2 LQKENI. The CDR3 region has the DNA TGTGCCAGCTCCCACACCACAGGGGCAAAAGCTAACTATGGCTACACCTTC. Amino acid sequence: CASSHTTGAKANYGYTF. Together with reference TRBV18 and TRBJ1-2, the CDR3 gives the full variable domain: NAGVMQNPRHLVRRRGQEARLRCSPMKGHSHVYWYRQLPEEGLKFMVYLQKENIIDESGMPKERFSAEFPKEGPSILRIQQVVRGDSAAYFCASSHTTGAKANYGYTFGSGTRLTVV.

The chain has TRBV5-1 and TRBJ2-7; 7 bases align to TRBD2. This CDR3 has 14 residues. Germline assignment: CDR1 SGHRS and CDR2 YFSETQ. Unmatched junction bases numbered 8, after V lost 5 bases and J lost 3 bases. The chain's CDR3 is CASREAAGVYEQYF. The CDR3 DNA reads TGCGCCAGCAGGGAAGCCGCGGGGGTCTACGAGCAGTACTTC.

The rearrangement links TRBV28 to TRBJ1-5; D remains ambiguous. The CDR3 is made up of 13 amino acids. CDR1 is MDHEN, CDR2 SYDVKM, per germline. V was shortened by 6 bases and J by 1 base, with 7 bases between the two germline ends. Here the CDR3 DNA reads TGTGCCAGCAGCCCCGTAAGCAATCAGCCCCAGCATTTT. This sequence encodes CASSPVSNQPQHF.